A single sample is the source of the 13 T cell receptor beta chains below, sequenced in a study. TCRdb re-called the 5' RACE reads with MiXCR, one entry per CDR3 protein. The profile shows tens of thousands of distinct CDR3 sequences, 25% to 35% of them singletons. Material: memory CD4+ T cells sorted from a lymph node. Subset in this sample: memory CD4+ T cells, CD4+CD45RO+CD25-. The receptors come from a female donor with breast cancer.

The sample holds a few counts of this clonotype. V is TRBV2 and J is TRBJ1-2, with 8 bases matching TRBD1. CDR3 length: 15 residues. V trimming: 0 bases; J trimming: 8 bases; junction bases outside the gene matches: 8. Germline CDR1 is SNHLY and CDR2 is FYNNEI. DNA of the CDR3: TGTGCCAGCAGTGAAGCACCCGGGACAGGAGAGGGCTACACCTTC. Protein product: CASSEAPGTGEGYTF.

This clonotype was seen a handful of times. The chain recombines TRBV20-1 with TRBJ2-2; TRBD2 matches at 12 bases. V lost 1 base and J lost 0; bases outside the gene matches: 6. Germline V gene sequence: CDR1 DFQATT, CDR2 SNEGSKA (reference sequence). CDR3 length: 18 residues. CDR3 nucleotides: TGCAGTGCTAGAGGGGAGACTAGCGGGGGCGCGAACACCGGGGAGCTGTTTTTT. As protein: CSARGETSGGANTGELFF.

In its sample, this clonotype was seen many times. CDR3 nucleotides: TGTGCCAGCAGTCTCCTCCAGGAGATGAACTATGGCTACACCTTC. It specifies CASSLLQEMNYGYTF. The chain joins TRBV28 to TRBJ1-2, with D unclear. In germline, CDR1 is MDHEN, CDR2 SYDVKM. V was cut by 5 bases and J by 2 bases, with 15 bases left in between. This CDR3 region has 15 residues.

The rearrangement links TRBV15 to TRBJ1-5; D call uncertain. CDR1 and CDR2 from the germline V gene are LNHNV and YYDKDF (reference sequence). The CDR3 extends over 14 amino acids. With 3 bases removed from V and 3 bases from J, the gap between germline ends came to 9 bases. In nucleotides, the CDR3 is TGTGCCACCAGCAGTAGGCGTACCAATCAGCCCCAGCATTTT. Amino acids: CATSSRRTNQPQHF. The full variable domain, rest sourced from reference TRBV15 and TRBJ1-5, is DAMVIQNPRYQVTQFGKPVTLSCSQTLNHNVMYWYQQKSSQAPKLLFHYYDKDFNNEADTPDNFQSRRPNTSFCFLDIRSPGLGDTAMYLCATSSRRTNQPQHFGDGTRLSIL.

The chain links TRBV7-9 to TRBJ2-7, with D uncertain. This CDR3 comprises 13 residues. V was pared by 4 bases and J by 6 bases, with 13 bases between. Germline V gene lookup returns CDR1 SEHNR and CDR2 FQNEAQ (reference sequence). CDR3 nucleotides: TGTGCCAGCAGCTCCATCATTTTCCGCGAGCAGTACTTC. Its translation is CASSSIIFREQYF.

In this sample, this clonotype turned up a few times. The V gene is TRBV5-5, the J gene TRBJ2-3; 12 bases line up with TRBD2. Germline lookup yields CDR1 SGHKS and CDR2 YYEKEE (reference sequence). Trimming cost V 0 bases and J 1 base; bases outside gene matches: 6. The CDR3 runs 18 residues. CDR3 bases: TGTGCCAGCAGCTTGGTGACTAGCGGGAGTGTTGGCACAGATACGCAGTATTTT. Translation gives CASSLVTSGSVGTDTQYF.

This clonotype has only a few counts. The V and J genes are TRBV27 and TRBJ1-2; D is unresolved. Germline loops: CDR1 MNHEY, CDR2 SMNVEV (reference sequence). V was pared by 3 bases and J by 7 bases, with 15 bases between. The CDR3 has 14 residues. The CDR3: CASSFGVSVGGYTF. For the CDR3, the DNA is TGTGCCAGCAGTTTCGGCGTTTCAGTTGGTGGCTACACCTTC.

This clonotype has just a few counts. The V call is TRBV7-9, the J call TRBJ1-5, with 9 nucleotides matching TRBD1. V was pared by 4 bases and J by 11 bases, with 12 bases of the junction left unmatched. Germline lookup yields CDR1 SEHNR and CDR2 FQNEAQ (reference sequence). The CDR3 loop spans 15 amino acids. The CDR3: CASSSTGTGTPAQHF. The DNA for the CDR3 is TGTGCCAGCAGCTCAACCGGGACAGGGACCCCCGCCCAGCATTTT.

This clonotype has only a few counts. The rearrangement uses TRBV20-1 and TRBJ2-1; 9 nucleotides align to TRBD2. Germline CDR1 is DFQATT and CDR2 is SNEGSKA (reference sequence). The trim removed 1 base at V and 5 bases at J, leaving 6 bases unmatched. CDR3 length equals 15 residues. The CDR3 region has the DNA TGCAGTGCTAGAGGGCGAGCGGGGGGCCACAATGAGCAGTTCTTC. Protein sequence: CSARGRAGGHNEQFF.

This clonotype was seen only a few times. The rearrangement uses TRBV18 and TRBJ2-3; no clear D gene. CDR1 is KGHSH, CDR2 LQKENI, per germline. Between the trimmed V and J ends, which lost 8 bases and 7 bases, there was a span of 19 bases. The CDR3 totals 14 residues. The CDR3 DNA sequence: TGTGCCAGCAAATATGAGGCTCGCCCAAATACGCAGTATTTT. This codes for CASKYEARPNTQYF.

This rearrangement joins TRBV5-1 to TRBJ2-1; no definite D call. The V and J ends lost 4 bases and 4 bases respectively, with 9 bases between them. Germline V gene data show CDR1 as SGHRS and CDR2 as YFSETQ. The length of the CDR3 is 13 residues. CDR3 residues: CASSLGSYNEQFF. CDR3 in DNA: TGCGCCAGCAGCCTCGGGTCTTACAATGAGCAGTTCTTC. The variable domain in full, with the rest retrieved from reference TRBV5-1 and TRBJ2-1, is KAGVTQTPRYLIKTRGQQVTLSCSPISGHRSVSWYQQTPGQGLQFLFEYFSETQRNKGNFPGRFSGRQFSNSRSEMNVSTLELGDSALYLCASSLGSYNEQFFGPGTRLTVL.

V usage is TRBV6-2 or TRBV6-3 and J usage is TRBJ2-2; D unresolved. The V and J ends lost 0 bases and 7 bases respectively, with 3 bases between them. The CDR3 sequence is 12 residues long. Per the germline V gene, CDR1 is MNHEY and CDR2 is SVGEGT. This CDR3 reads CASSYSDGELFF. In DNA form, the CDR3 reads TGTGCCAGCAGTTACTCGGACGGGGAGCTGTTTTTT.

This clonotype has a single count. V is TRBV5-1 and J is TRBJ1-2, with D hard to call. CDR3 length: 14 residues. Between the trimmed V and J ends, which lost 0 bases and 7 bases, there was a span of 13 bases. CDR1 is SGHRS, CDR2 YFSETQ, per germline. CDR3 in amino acids: CASSLAVTDSGYTF. DNA for the CDR3: TGCGCCAGCAGCTTGGCGGTCACCGATTCTGGCTACACCTTC.